What follows are 25 T cell receptor beta chains derived from one specimen sequenced in a study of identifying expanded T cells in peripheral blood. Profiling relied on immunoSEQ multiplex PCR, and the TCRdb table lists in-frame clones only, not all of them. The sample contains 60,000 to 70,000 clones, about 90% of which appear only once. Sequencing input: blood. These receptors originate from a person aged 18 to 75 in good health.

J is TRBJ2-5 and V is TRBV28; TRBD1 agrees at 9 bases. V lost 6 bases and J lost 4; bases outside the gene matches: 6. There are 14 residues in the CDR3. Germline-derived CDR1 and CDR2 are MDHEN and SYDVKM. The CDR3 is CASRIPGQGETQYF. DNA of the CDR3: TGTGCCAGCAGAATTCCGGGACAGGGAGAGACCCAGTACTTC.

The chain recombines TRBV7-7 with TRBJ1-4, with 9 bases that match TRBD1. Germline lookup yields CDR1 SSHAT and CDR2 FNYEAQ (reference sequence). V trimming: 4 bases; J trimming: 8 bases; junction bases outside the gene matches: 8. The CDR3 length is 15 residues. The CDR3 bases are TGTGCCAGCAGCTCCACCGGGACAGGGAACGAAAAACTGTTTTTT. Its protein product is CASSSTGTGNEKLFF.

V usage is TRBV16 and J usage is TRBJ1-2; tentative D call: TRBD1 (5 bases). The ends were cut back, 1 base at V and 3 bases at J, with 15 bases in the middle. This CDR3 region has 16 residues. From germline, CDR1 is KGHSY and CDR2 FQNENV. CDR3 sequence (DNA): TGTGCCAGCAGCCAATGGATAGGGGAAGTCGACTATGGCTACACCTTC. This gives the protein CASSQWIGEVDYGYTF.

V and J are TRBV19 and TRBJ2-1; D may be TRBD1 or TRBD2 (5 bases each). CDR3 size: 15 residues. Germline values: CDR1 LNHDA, CDR2 SQIVND (reference sequence). V gave up 10 bases and J gave up 7 bases, with 23 bases separating them. CDR3 nucleotide sequence: TGTGCCACCAGAGGCCAGGGAGTTTGGTTGAATGAGCAGTTCTTC. Amino acids: CATRGQGVWLNEQFF.

The rearrangement links TRBV2 to TRBJ2-2; D is perhaps TRBD1 or TRBD2 (5 bases each). The CDR3 sequence is 13 residues long. Trimming took 5 bases from V and 6 from J, leaving 10 bases between them. Germline assignment: CDR1 SNHLY and CDR2 FYNNEI. The DNA for the CDR3 is TGTGCCAGCAGTCCGGGGCCCGCCGGGGAGCTGTTTTTT. This translates into CASSPGPAGELFF.

The chain carries TRBV28 and TRBJ1-2; possible D gene TRBD1, 6 bases. Germline V gene lookup returns CDR1 MDHEN and CDR2 SYDVKM. CDR3 size: 15 residues. V lost 7 bases, J lost 5 bases, and 20 bases lay in between. The CDR3 sequence: CASTLTGGLRYGYTF. The CDR3, as DNA: TGTGCCAGCACCTTAACGGGGGGCTTGAGGTATGGCTACACCTTC.

The rearrangement links TRBV28 to TRBJ2-6; D perhaps matches TRBD1 (5 bases). Germline V gene lookup returns CDR1 MDHEN and CDR2 SYDVKM. Trimming pared 7 bases from V and 1 base from J, leaving 14 bases between. The CDR3 has 16 residues. Here the CDR3 DNA reads TGTGCCAGCACCCAGGGTGCCAGTTCTGGGGCCAACGTCCTGACTTTC. Its protein is CASTQGASSGANVLTF.

Written as DNA, the CDR3 is TGTGCCAGCAGTGAAATGGGCGGTCCCCAGTACTTC. The encoded protein is CASSEMGGPQYF. V gene TRBV6-1 combines with J gene TRBJ2-7; D gene uncertain. V was trimmed by 2 bases and J by 10 bases, leaving 12 bases between them. The germline V gene encodes CDR1 MNHNS and CDR2 SASEGT. CDR3 length: 12 amino acids.

The rearrangement links TRBV6-1 to TRBJ2-3; 7 nucleotides line up with TRBD2. The V and J ends lost 1 base and 4 bases, in that order; junction bases with no gene match: 5. CDR1 is MNHNS, CDR2 SASEGT, per germline. The CDR3 consists of 15 residues. The CDR3 bases are TGTGCCAGCAGTGAAGTGCCGGGACTATCAGATACGCAGTATTTT. It codes for CASSEVPGLSDTQYF.

The chain recombines TRBV2 with TRBJ2-5; perhaps TRBD1 as D (5 bases). Near its end, the DNA agrees better with TRBJ2-7, so the J call may be wrong. Per the germline V gene, CDR1 is SNHLY and CDR2 is FYNNEI. This CDR3 spans 12 amino acids. CDR3 region: CASSEAGYEQYF. In nucleotides, the CDR3 is TGTGCCAGCAGTGAGGCAGGGTACGAGCAGTACTTC.

The V and J genes are TRBV11-2 and TRBJ2-2; 7 bases are shared with TRBD1. Germline CDR1 SGHAT, CDR2 FQNNGV. This CDR3 has 17 residues. V dropped 2 bases and J dropped 2; count of bases not matched to a gene: 8. CDR3 nucleotides: TGTGCCAGCAGCTTATTAGCAGGACAGGCCAACACCGGGGAGCTGTTTTTT. Residues: CASSLLAGQANTGELFF.

CDR3: CASSGSSGSPSGELFF. For the CDR3, the DNA is TGTGCCAGCTCAGGATCTAGCGGGAGCCCCTCCGGGGAGCTGTTTTTT. The chain links TRBV18 to TRBJ2-2; 10 bases are shared with TRBD2. Trimming removed 5 bases from V and 6 bases from J; junction bases left unmatched: 9. Per the germline V gene, CDR1 is KGHSH and CDR2 is LQKENI. This CDR3 is 16 amino acids long.

The chain uses TRBV6-5 and TRBJ1-2; D is unclear. The CDR3 consists of 14 residues. Germline assignment: CDR1 MNHEY and CDR2 SVGAGI. The ends were cut back, 3 bases at V and 4 bases at J, with 12 bases in the middle. Here the CDR3 DNA reads TGTGCCAGCAGTTATGGGAGTGCTACCTATGGCTACACCTTC. Protein product: CASSYGSATYGYTF.

The genes are TRBV28 and TRBJ2-2; 9 bases are shared with TRBD1. Germline V CDR1 and CDR2: MDHEN, SYDVKM. V shed 3 bases and J 6 bases; nucleotides not matched to a gene: 5. CDR3 size: 15 residues. The CDR3 region has the DNA TGTGCCAGCAGTTTGATACAGGGGGCGGCCGGGGAGCTGTTTTTT. Amino acid sequence: CASSLIQGAAGELFF.

The rearrangement links TRBV10-3 to TRBJ2-2, with 8 bases lining up with TRBD1. The germline CDR1 and CDR2 sequences are ENHRY and SYGVKD. The V segment lost 3 bases and the J segment 6 bases; nucleotides outside the gene matches: 6. The CDR3 runs to 15 residues. The CDR3 loop reads CAISDRGRAAGELFF. CDR3 nucleotides: TGTGCCATCAGTGACAGGGGGCGCGCCGCCGGGGAGCTGTTTTTT.

The chain employs TRBV5-1 and TRBJ2-2, with 8 bases aligning to TRBD1. The CDR3 sequence is 15 residues long. Trimming took 0 bases from V and 6 from J; bases not matched to a gene: 4. Per the germline V gene, CDR1 is SGHRS and CDR2 is YFSETQ. CDR3 DNA: TGCGCCAGCAGCTTGGCCACAGGGGGATCCGGGGAGCTGTTTTTT. Translated, it gives CASSLATGGSGELFF.

J is TRBJ2-7 and V is TRBV29-1; 8 nucleotides line up with TRBD1. V lost 0 bases, J lost 0 bases, and 1 base stayed unmatched. The CDR3 sequence is 14 residues long. Germline lookup yields CDR1 SQVTM and CDR2 ANQGSEA. CDR3 residues: CSVEDRGRSYEQYF. The CDR3 DNA is TGCAGCGTTGAAGACAGGGGGCGCTCCTACGAGCAGTACTTC.

This chain links TRBV5-1 with TRBJ1-2; D is ambiguous. V lost 0 bases and J lost 3, with 15 bases in between. The germline gives CDR1 SGHRS, CDR2 YFSETQ. This CDR3 is built from 16 residues. The CDR3 nucleotides read TGCGCCAGCAGCTTGGAACCAGGTCTTTTTGACTATGGCTACACCTTC. Protein: CASSLEPGLFDYGYTF.

The chain couples TRBV4-1 to TRBJ1-1; TRBD1 matches at 8 bases. The CDR3 covers 16 residues. The V gene's germline CDR1 is MGHRA and CDR2 YSYEKL. V trimming: 0 bases; J trimming: 3 bases; junction bases outside the gene matches: 6. The CDR3 is CASSQDRGLSDTEAFF. CDR3 nucleotide sequence: TGCGCCAGCAGCCAAGACAGGGGGCTGTCGGACACTGAAGCTTTCTTT.

The chain has TRBV7-3 and TRBJ2-6; D uncertain. The CDR3 loop spans 16 amino acids. Trimming removed 2 bases from V and 2 bases from J, with 10 bases in between. The germline gives CDR1 SGHTA, CDR2 FQGTGA. The CDR3 region has the DNA TGTGCCAGCAGCTTATGGACGGAAACTGGGGCCAACGTCCTGACTTTC. Its protein is CASSLWTETGANVLTF.

The chain has TRBV15 and TRBJ2-4; 8 bases agree with TRBD1. The germline V gene has CDR1 LNHNV and CDR2 YYDKDF (reference sequence). V gave up 1 base and J gave up 6 bases; unmatched junction bases: 5. This CDR3 region has 15 residues. CDR3 in amino acids: CATSRGLTGANIQYF. The CDR3 DNA sequence: TGTGCCACCAGCAGAGGATTGACAGGGGCAAACATTCAGTACTTC.

This sequence joins TRBV19 and TRBJ2-5; no clear D. The germline V and J ends were trimmed by 7 bases and 5 bases, with 17 bases remaining between them. CDR3 size: 14 residues. Germline CDR1 reads LNHDA; CDR2 reads SQIVND (reference sequence). The CDR3 loop is CASTPGRPEETQYF. CDR3 sequence (DNA): TGTGCCAGTACCCCGGGCCGTCCGGAGGAGACCCAGTACTTC.

The chain employs TRBV6-1 and TRBJ2-2; 8 bases fit TRBD2. There are 14 residues in the CDR3. Germline V lookup: CDR1 MNHNS, CDR2 SASEGT. V gave up 9 bases and J gave up 3 bases; unmatched junction bases: 6. DNA of the CDR3: TGTGCCAGTCTTAGCGGGGACCACACCGGGGAGCTGTTTTTT. Encoded protein: CASLSGDHTGELFF.

This clone was picked up a small number of times. The genes are TRBV6-1 and TRBJ2-3; 16 bases align to TRBD2. With V trimmed by 6 bases and J by 4 bases, 1 base remained unmatched. The CDR3 runs to 15 residues. CDR1 is MNHNS, CDR2 SASEGT, per germline. As DNA, the CDR3 is TGTGCCAGCAGGGGACTAGCGGGAGGGCCAGATACGCAGTATTTT. Protein sequence: CASRGLAGGPDTQYF.

This chain connects TRBV19 to TRBJ2-1, with D perhaps matching TRBD2 (6 bases). The V gene's germline CDR1 is LNHDA and CDR2 SQIVND (reference sequence). Trimming left V 7 bases short and J 3 bases short, with 10 bases between. The CDR3 runs 13 residues. This CDR3 reads CASMEGIYNEQFF. The CDR3 bases are TGTGCCAGTATGGAGGGCATCTACAATGAGCAGTTCTTC.